The present T cell receptor beta chain was sequenced within a study of cytomegalovirus exposure and HLA in healthy donors. Study as a whole: Findings of an earlier analysis included some 110 million unique TCR beta sequences from 190 million or so T cells.

This CDR3 spans 14 amino acids. Germline V gene lookup returns CDR1 SGHAT and CDR2 FQNNGV. Trimming at V came to 8 bases and at J to 0 bases, leaving 3 bases not matched to a gene. The PCR contained 60 Vbeta and 13 Jbeta primers. Using immunoSEQ multiplex PCR, the repertoire was profiled, and TCRdb retains in-frame clones only, with some absent. Found here are some 76,000 clones, about nine tenths of them singletons; the top ten hold roughly 2%. This clone was detected only a few times. This rearrangement joins TRBV11-2 to TRBJ2-1; 8 bases match TRBD2. Sample: PBMCs. This sequence originates from a woman aged 25 to 39 in good health and CMV-seronegative. Written as DNA, the CDR3 is TGTGCCAGCCAACTAGCGGCCTCCTACAATGAGCAGTTCTTC. Protein sequence: CASQLAASYNEQFF. The whole variable domain, remainder taken from reference TRBV11-2 and TRBJ2-1, is EAGVAQSPRYKIIEKRQSVAFWCNPISGHATLYWYQQILGQGPKLLIQFQNNGVVDDSQLPKDRFSAERLKGVDSTLKIQPAKLEDSAVYLCASQLAASYNEQFFGPGTRLTVL.